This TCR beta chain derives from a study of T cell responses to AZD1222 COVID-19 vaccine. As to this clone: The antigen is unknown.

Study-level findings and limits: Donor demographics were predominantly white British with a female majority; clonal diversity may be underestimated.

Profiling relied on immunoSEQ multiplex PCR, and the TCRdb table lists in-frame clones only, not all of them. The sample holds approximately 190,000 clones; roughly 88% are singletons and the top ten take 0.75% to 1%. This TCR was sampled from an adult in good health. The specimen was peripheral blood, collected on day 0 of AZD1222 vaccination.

The CDR3, as DNA: TGTGCCAGCAGTACGGCGGGGGCCCAAGAGACCCAGTACTTC. Its translation: CASSTAGAQETQYF. V gene TRBV7-2 combines with J gene TRBJ2-5; possible D gene TRBD2, 7 bases. Germline-derived CDR1 and CDR2 are SGHTA and FQGNSA. The V end was cut by 6 bases, the J end by 1 base, with 12 bases between. The CDR3 loop spans 14 amino acids.